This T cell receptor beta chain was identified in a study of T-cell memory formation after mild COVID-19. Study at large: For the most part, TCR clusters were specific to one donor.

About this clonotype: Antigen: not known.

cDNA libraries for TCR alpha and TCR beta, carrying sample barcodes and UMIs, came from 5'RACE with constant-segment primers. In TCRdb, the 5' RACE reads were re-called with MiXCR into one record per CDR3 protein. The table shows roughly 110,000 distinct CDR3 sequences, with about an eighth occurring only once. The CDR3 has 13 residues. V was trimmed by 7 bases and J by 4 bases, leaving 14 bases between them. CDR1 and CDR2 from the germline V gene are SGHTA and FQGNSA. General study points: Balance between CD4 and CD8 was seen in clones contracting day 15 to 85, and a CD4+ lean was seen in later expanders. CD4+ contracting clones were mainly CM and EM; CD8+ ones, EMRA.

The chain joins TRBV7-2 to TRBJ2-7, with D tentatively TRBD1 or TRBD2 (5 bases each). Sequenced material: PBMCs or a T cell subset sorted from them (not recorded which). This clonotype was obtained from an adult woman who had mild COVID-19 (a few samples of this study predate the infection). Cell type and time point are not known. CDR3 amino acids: CASKLGVMYEQYF. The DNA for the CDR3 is TGTGCCAGCAAACTGGGGGTGATGTACGAGCAGTACTTC. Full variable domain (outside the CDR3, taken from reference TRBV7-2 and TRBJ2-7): GAGVSQSPSNKVTEKGKDVELRCDPISGHTALYWYRQSLGQGLEFLIYFQGNSAPDKSGLPSDRFSAERTGGSVSTLTIQRTQQEDSAVYLCASKLGVMYEQYFGPGTRLTVT.